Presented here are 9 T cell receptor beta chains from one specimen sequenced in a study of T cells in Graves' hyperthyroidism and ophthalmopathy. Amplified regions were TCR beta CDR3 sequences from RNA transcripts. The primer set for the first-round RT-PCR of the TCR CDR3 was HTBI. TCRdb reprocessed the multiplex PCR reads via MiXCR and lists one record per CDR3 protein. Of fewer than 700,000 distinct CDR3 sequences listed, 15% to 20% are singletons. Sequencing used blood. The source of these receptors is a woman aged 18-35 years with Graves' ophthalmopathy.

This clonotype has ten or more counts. DNA of the CDR3: TGTGCCGGGCGCGGGGGGGGGAACACTGAAGCTTTCTTT. It is translated as CAGRGGGNTEAFF. The V call is TRBV30, the J call TRBJ1-1; D may be TRBD1 (5 bases). With 8 bases removed from V and 1 base from J, the gap between germline ends came to 14 bases. CDR1 is GTSNPN and CDR2 is SVGIG in the germline V gene (reference sequence). CDR3 size: 13 residues. Based on the CDR3 plus reference TRBV30 and TRBJ1-1, the full variable domain is SQTIHQWPATLVQPVGSPLSLECTVEGTSNPNLYWYRQAAGRGLQLLFYSVGIGQISSEVPQNLSASRPQDRQFILSSKKLLLSDSGFYLCAGRGGGNTEAFFGQGTRLTVV.

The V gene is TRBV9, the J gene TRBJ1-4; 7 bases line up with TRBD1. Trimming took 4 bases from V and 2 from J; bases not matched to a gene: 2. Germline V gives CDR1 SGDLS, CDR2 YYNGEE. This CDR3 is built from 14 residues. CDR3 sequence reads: CASSRQGTNEKLFF. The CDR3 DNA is TGTGCCAGCAGCCGACAGGGTACTAATGAAAAACTGTTTTTT.

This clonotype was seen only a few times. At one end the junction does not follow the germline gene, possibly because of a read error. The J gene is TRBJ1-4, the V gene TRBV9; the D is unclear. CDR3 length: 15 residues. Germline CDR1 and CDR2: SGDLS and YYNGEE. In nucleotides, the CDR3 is TGTGCCAGCAGCGTAGAGGGCAGAACTAATGAAAAACCGTTTTTT. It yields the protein CASSVEGRTNEKPFF.

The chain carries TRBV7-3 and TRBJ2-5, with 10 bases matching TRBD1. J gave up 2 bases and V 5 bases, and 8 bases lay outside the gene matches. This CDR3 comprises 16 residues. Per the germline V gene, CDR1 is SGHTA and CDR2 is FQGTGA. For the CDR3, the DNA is TGTGCCAGCAGCCTCAGAGGGACAGGGGCACAAGAGACCCAGTACTTC. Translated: CASSLRGTGAQETQYF.

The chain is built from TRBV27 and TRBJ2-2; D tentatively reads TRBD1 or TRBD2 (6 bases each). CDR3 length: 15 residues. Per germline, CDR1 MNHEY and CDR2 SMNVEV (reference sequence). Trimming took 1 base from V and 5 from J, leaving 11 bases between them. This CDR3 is CASSLWGAETGELFF. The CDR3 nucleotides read TGTGCCAGCAGTTTATGGGGGGCCGAGACCGGGGAGCTGTTTTTT.

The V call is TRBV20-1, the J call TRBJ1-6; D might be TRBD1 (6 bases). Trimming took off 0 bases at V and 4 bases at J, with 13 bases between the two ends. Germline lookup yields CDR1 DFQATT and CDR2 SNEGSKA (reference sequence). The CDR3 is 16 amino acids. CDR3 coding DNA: TGCAGTGCTAGAGATCCGGGGGCAGGGTATAATTCACCCCTCCACTTT. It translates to CSARDPGAGYNSPLHF.

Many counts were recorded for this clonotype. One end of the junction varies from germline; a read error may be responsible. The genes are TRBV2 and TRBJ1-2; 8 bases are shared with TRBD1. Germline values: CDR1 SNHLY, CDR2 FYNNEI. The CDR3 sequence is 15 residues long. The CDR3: CASSRDRTSKYGYTF. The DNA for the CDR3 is TGTGCCAGCAGTAGGGACAGGACCTCTAAGTATGGCTACACCTTC.

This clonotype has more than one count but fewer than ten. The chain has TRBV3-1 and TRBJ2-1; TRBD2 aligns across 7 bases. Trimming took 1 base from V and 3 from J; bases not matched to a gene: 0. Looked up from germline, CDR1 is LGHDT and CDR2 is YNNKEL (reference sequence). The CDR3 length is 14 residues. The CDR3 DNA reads TGTGCCAGCAGCCAAGGGGACTACTACAATGAGCAGTTCTTC. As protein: CASSQGDYYNEQFF.

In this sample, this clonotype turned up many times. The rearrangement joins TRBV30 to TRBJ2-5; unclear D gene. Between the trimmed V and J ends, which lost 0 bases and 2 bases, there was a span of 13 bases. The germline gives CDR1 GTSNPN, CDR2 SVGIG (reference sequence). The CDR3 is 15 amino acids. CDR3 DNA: TGTGCCTGGAGTGTACGTGGGTCGTGGCAAGAGACCCAGTACTTC. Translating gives CAWSVRGSWQETQYF.